This TCR beta chain was sequenced for a study of blood T cell repertoires in COVID-19. Study summary: Some COVID-19 samples were acute and others convalescent; all came from the United States, Italy and Spain. From T cells, B-cell-depleted T cells, or PBMCs came the material, which was cDNA or gDNA.

CDR1 is SQVTM, CDR2 ANQGSEA, per germline. This CDR3 has 12 residues. Authors' analysis steps: Reference gene primers were amplified, and this amplification served to estimate nucleated cell counts. The protocol was immunoSEQ multiplex PCR, while the TCRdb copy is restricted to in-frame clones and leaves out a portion. V and J calls and clone size are given by that table; D and trimming were obtained from the DNA. Of roughly 100,000 clones detected, 80% to 90% appear once; the ten largest clones hold about 3%. The chain carries TRBV29-1 and TRBJ2-3; 7 bases agree with TRBD1. The source of this sequence is a human donor in a cohort sampled during active COVID-19. The sample consisted of peripheral blood. The CDR3 reads CSEGARTDTQYF. The CDR3 DNA is TGCTCCGAGGGGGCCCGTACAGATACGCAGTATTTT.